The subject of this entry is one T cell receptor beta chain. The antigen is not known. The data were obtained in a study of cytomegalovirus exposure and HLA in healthy donors. V lost 7 bases, J lost 8 bases, and 23 bases lay in between. CDR1 is SNHLY and CDR2 is FYNNEI in the germline V gene. The CDR3 has 15 residues. Notes on the study in general: Several of the most significant clusters were apparently associated with common viral pathogens in a later analysis. Association with HLA alleles at 0.05 false discovery rate was found for roughly 17,000 TCR beta sequences in a later analysis. Per published accounts, TCR beta sequences correctly predicted the HLA-A and HLA-B alleles of most subjects. In vitro assays verified that a few CMV-associated chains recognized CMV antigens specifically.

60 Vbeta and 13 Jbeta primers were used in PCR. The protocol was immunoSEQ multiplex PCR, while the TCRdb copy is restricted to in-frame clones and leaves out a portion. The sample data list 150,000 to 200,000 clones. Sequenced sample: PBMCs. The sequence derives from a woman aged 18-35 years in good health and CMV-seropositive. The rearrangement uses TRBV2 and TRBJ1-2; possibly TRBD1 for D (6 bases). CDR3 in DNA: TGTGCCAGCAACCTGGACAGCGGGGGTGCACAGGGCTACACCTTC. Translated, it gives CASNLDSGGAQGYTF.